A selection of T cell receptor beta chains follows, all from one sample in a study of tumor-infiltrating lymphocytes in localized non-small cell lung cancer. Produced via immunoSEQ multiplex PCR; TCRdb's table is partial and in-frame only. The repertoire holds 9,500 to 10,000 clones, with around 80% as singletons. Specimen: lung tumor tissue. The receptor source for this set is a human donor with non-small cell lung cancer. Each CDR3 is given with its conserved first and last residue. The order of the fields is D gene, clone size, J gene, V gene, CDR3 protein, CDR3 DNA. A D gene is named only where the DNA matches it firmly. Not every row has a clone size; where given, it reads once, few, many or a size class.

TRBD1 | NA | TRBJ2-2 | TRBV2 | CASRQGEVYTGELFF | TGTGCCAGCAGACAGGGGGAAGTGTACACCGGGGAGCTGTTTTTT
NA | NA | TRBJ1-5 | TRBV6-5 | CASSPQGSYQPQHF | TGTGCCAGCAGTCCACAGGGTTCTTATCAGCCCCAGCATTTT
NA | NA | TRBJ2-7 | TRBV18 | CASSPGSFRYEQYF | TGTGCCAGCTCACCAGGGAGTTTCCGCTACGAGCAGTACTTC
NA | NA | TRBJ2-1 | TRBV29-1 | CSVGLYGVGNEQFF | TGCAGCGTTGGGCTTTACGGAGTAGGGAATGAGCAGTTCTTC
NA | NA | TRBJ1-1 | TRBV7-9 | CASSPQTGGSVAEAFF | TGTGCCAGCAGCCCCCAGACAGGTGGCTCGGTCGCTGAAGCTTTCTTT
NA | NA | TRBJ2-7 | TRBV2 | CASRGQRYEQYF | TGTGCCAGCAGAGGACAGCGCTACGAGCAGTACTTC
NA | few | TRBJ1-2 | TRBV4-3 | CASSQDLWVWNGYTF | TGCGCCAGCAGCCAAGATCTTTGGGTTTGGAATGGCTACACCTTC
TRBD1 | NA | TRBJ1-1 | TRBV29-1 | CSPRQGLNTEAFF | TGCAGCCCACGACAGGGGCTGAACACTGAAGCTTTCTTT
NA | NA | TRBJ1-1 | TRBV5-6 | CASSLGPAEAFF | TGTGCCAGCAGCTTGGGGCCAGCCGAAGCTTTCTTT
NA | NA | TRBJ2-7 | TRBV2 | CASSNQGGSYEQYF | TGTGCCAGCAGCAATCAGGGGGGCTCCTACGAGCAGTACTTC
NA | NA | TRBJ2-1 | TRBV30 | CAWRVMTGKEQFF | TGTGCCTGGAGGGTCATGACCGGGAAAGAGCAGTTCTTC
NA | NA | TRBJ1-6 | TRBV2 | CASSVREGGSPLHF | TGTGCCAGCAGTGTGAGGGAAGGGGGTTCACCCCTCCACTTT
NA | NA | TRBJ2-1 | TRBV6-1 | CASSSWGSSYNEQFF | TGTGCCAGCAGTTCTTGGGGGAGCTCCTACAATGAGCAGTTCTTC
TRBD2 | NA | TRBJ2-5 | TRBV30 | CAWSGNGLAGGIETQYF | TGTGCCTGGAGTGGGAATGGACTAGCGGGGGGGATTGAGACCCAGTACTTC
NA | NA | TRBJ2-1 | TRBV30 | CAWSSGGPDEQFF | TGTGCCTGGAGTTCTGGAGGGCCCGATGAGCAGTTCTTC
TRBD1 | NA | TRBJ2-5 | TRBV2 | CASTFTGGSWETQYF | TGTGCCAGCACCTTTACAGGGGGCTCCTGGGAGACCCAGTACTTC
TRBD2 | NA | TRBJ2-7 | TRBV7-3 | CASSLGREGTFTWYEQYF | TGTGCCAGCAGCTTAGGGAGGGAGGGGACTTTCACATGGTACGAGCAGTACTTC
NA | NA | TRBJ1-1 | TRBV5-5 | CASSLVRNTEAFF | TGTGCCAGCAGCTTGGTGAGAAACACTGAAGCTTTCTTT
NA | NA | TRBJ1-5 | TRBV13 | CASSPGGGRSNQPQHF | TGTGCCAGCAGCCCCGGGGGAGGGAGAAGCAATCAGCCCCAGCATTTT
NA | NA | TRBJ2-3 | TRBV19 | CASSLRRAGSDTQYF | TGTGCCAGTAGCCTTCGGCGGGCGGGTTCAGATACGCAGTATTTT
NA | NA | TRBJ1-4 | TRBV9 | CASSGLATNEKLFF | TGTGCCAGCAGCGGGCTTGCAACTAATGAAAAACTGTTTTTT
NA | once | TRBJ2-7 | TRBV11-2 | CASSPRGYEQYF | TGTGCCAGCAGCCCCAGGGGCTACGAGCAGTACTTC
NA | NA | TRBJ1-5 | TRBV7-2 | CASSPGGPSNQPQHF | TGTGCCAGCAGTCCGGGGGGTCCGAGCAATCAGCCCCAGCATTTT
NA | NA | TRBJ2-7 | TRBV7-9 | CASSLAMSSYEQYF | TGTGCCAGCAGCTTAGCAATGAGCTCCTACGAGCAGTACTTC
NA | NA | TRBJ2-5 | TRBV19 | CATGDLQETQYF | TGTGCCACTGGGGACCTCCAAGAGACCCAGTACTTC
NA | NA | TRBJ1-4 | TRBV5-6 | CASSLFQTNEKLFF | TGTGCCAGCAGCCTTTTTCAGACTAATGAAAAACTGTTTTTT
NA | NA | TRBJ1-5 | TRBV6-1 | CASSEWGRDSNQPQHF | TGTGCCAGCAGTGAGTGGGGCAGGGATAGCAATCAGCCCCAGCATTTT
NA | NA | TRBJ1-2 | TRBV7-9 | CASSLTGRSGTLYGYTF | TGTGCCAGCAGCTTGACAGGTCGCTCCGGAACTCTCTATGGCTACACCTTC
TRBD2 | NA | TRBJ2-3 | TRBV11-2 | CASSFLAGGGTDTQYF | TGTGCCAGCAGCTTTCTAGCGGGGGGCGGCACAGATACGCAGTATTTT
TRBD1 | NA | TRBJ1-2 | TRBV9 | CASSAHRGHYGYTF | TGTGCCAGCAGCGCCCACAGGGGACACTATGGCTACACCTTC
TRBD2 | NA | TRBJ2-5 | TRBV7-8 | CASSLTSGRQETQYF | TGTGCCAGCAGCTTAACTAGCGGGAGACAAGAGACCCAGTACTTC
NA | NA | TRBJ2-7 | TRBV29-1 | CSVGRGTRYEQYF | TGCAGCGTGGGGCGGGGTACCCGCTACGAGCAGTACTTC
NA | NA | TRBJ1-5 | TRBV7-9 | CASSLEGQPQHF | TGTGCCAGCAGCTTAGAGGGTCAGCCCCAGCATTTT
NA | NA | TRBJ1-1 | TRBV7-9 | CASSRGRFEAFF | TGTGCCAGCAGCCGGGGGCGGTTTGAAGCTTTCTTT
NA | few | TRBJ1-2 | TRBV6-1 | CASSGNREIDGYTF | TGTGCCAGCAGTGGTAACAGGGAAATTGATGGCTACACCTTC
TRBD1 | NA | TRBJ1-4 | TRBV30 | CAAGQGGLATNEKLFF | TGTGCCGCCGGACAGGGCGGACTTGCAACTAATGAAAAACTGTTTTTT
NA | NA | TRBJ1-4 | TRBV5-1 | CASSLVPGPVNEKLFF | TGCGCCAGCAGCCTTGTCCCGGGACCGGTAAATGAAAAACTGTTTTTT
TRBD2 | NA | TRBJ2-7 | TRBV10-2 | CASRRGGTSYEQYF | TGCGCCAGCAGGCGCGGGGGGACCTCCTACGAGCAGTACTTC
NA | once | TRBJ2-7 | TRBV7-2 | CASSLARVDEQYF | TGTGCCAGCAGCTTAGCCAGGGTTGATGAGCAGTACTTC
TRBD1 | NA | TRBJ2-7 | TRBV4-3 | CASSHSGTGESYEQYF | TGCGCCAGCAGCCACTCCGGGACAGGGGAGTCCTACGAGCAGTACTTC
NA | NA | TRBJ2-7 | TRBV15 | CATSREISYEQYF | TGTGCCACCAGCAGAGAAATCTCCTACGAGCAGTACTTC
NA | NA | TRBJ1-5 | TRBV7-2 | CASSFSAGDQPQHF | TGTGCCAGCAGCTTCAGCGCAGGGGATCAGCCCCAGCATTTT
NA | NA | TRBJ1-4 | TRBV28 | CASSLAAWGKGWGKLFF | TGTGCCAGCAGTTTAGCGGCCTGGGGGAAGGGATGGGGAAAACTGTTTTTT
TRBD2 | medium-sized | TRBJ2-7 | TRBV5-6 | CASSLELAGLSYEQYF | TGTGCCAGCAGCTTGGAATTAGCGGGCCTCTCCTACGAGCAGTACTTC
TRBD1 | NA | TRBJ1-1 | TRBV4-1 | CASSQRQGTMNTEAFF | TGCGCCAGCAGCCAAAGACAGGGAACTATGAACACTGAAGCTTTCTTT
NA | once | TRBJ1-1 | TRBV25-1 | CATHQGPEAFF | TGTGCCACCCATCAGGGACCTGAAGCTTTCTTT
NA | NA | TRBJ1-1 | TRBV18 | CASSQQDYTEAFF | TGTGCCAGCTCACAACAGGACTACACTGAAGCTTTCTTT
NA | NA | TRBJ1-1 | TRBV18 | CASSPPLFTEAFF | TGTGCCAGCTCACCACCCCTTTTCACTGAAGCTTTCTTT
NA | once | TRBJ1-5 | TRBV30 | CACGQQYQPQHF | TGTGCCTGCGGACAGCAATATCAGCCCCAGCATTTT
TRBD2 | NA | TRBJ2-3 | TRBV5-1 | CASSSASGADTQYF | TGCGCCAGCAGCTCAGCAAGCGGGGCAGATACGCAGTATTTT
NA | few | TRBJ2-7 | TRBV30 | CAWGPAWDEQYF | TGTGCCTGGGGCCCTGCGTGGGACGAGCAGTACTTC
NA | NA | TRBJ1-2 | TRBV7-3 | CASSLIAQRNGYTF | TGTGCCAGCAGCTTAATTGCCCAAAGGAATGGCTACACCTTC
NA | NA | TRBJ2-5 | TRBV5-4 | CASSPPSQETQYF | TGTGCCAGCAGCCCTCCCAGCCAAGAGACCCAGTACTTC
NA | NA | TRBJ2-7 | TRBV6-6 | CASSTGTPYEQYF | TGTGCCAGCAGTACAGGGACCCCCTACGAGCAGTACTTC
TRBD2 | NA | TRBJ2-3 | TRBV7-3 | CASSSLGREPRGTDTQYF | TGTGCCAGCAGCTCCCTGGGGCGGGAGCCCCGCGGCACAGATACGCAGTATTTT
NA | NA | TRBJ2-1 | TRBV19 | CASSIERAGSTWSSYNEQFF | TGTGCCAGTAGTATAGAAAGGGCAGGGTCGACCTGGAGCTCCTACAATGAGCAGTTCTTC
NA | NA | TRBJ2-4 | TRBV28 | CASSRQSAKNIQYF | TGTGCCAGCAGCCGACAGTCAGCCAAAAACATTCAGTACTTC
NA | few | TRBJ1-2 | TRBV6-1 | CATQVLPNYGYTF | TGTGCCACCCAGGTTTTGCCTAACTATGGCTACACCTTC
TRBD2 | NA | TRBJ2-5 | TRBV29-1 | CSVEGGQETQYF | TGCAGCGTTGAGGGGGGGCAAGAGACCCAGTACTTC